This T cell receptor (beta chain) derives from a study of cytomegalovirus exposure and HLA in healthy donors. This clone was seen only a few times. Researchers ran the PCR with 60 Vbeta and 13 Jbeta primers. The protocol was immunoSEQ multiplex PCR, while the TCRdb copy is restricted to in-frame clones and leaves out a portion. This table holds about 160,000 clones, 63% found once. This sequence originates from a woman aged 60-70 years in good health and CMV-seropositive. Sample: PBMCs.

The CDR3 sequence: CASSRTDSTEAFF. The DNA for the CDR3 is TGCGCCAGCAGTCGAACAGATTCCACTGAAGCTTTCTTT. The chain uses TRBV5-1 and TRBJ1-1; D not certain. CDR1 and CDR2 (germline): SGHRS, YFSETQ. Trimming took 5 bases from V and 4 from J, leaving 12 bases between them. The CDR3 has 13 amino acids.